This T cell receptor beta chain emerged from a study of cytomegalovirus exposure and HLA in healthy donors. Study results and caveats: High specificity and sensitivity for cytomegalovirus status were reported for the classifier.

Germline CDR1 SGHTA, CDR2 FQGNSA. The CDR3 contains 15 residues. V lost 1 base to trimming and J lost 2 bases, with 12 bases between them. Concerning this clone: Its antigen is not known.

The protocol was immunoSEQ multiplex PCR, while the TCRdb copy is restricted to in-frame clones and leaves out a portion. The sample carries roughly 270,000 clones, approximately 88% recorded once. These donors were members of the roughly 110-subject validation cohort, a group separate from the approximately 680-subject first cohort. Sequenced: PBMCs. The sequence came from a woman aged 18-29 years in good health and CMV-seronegative. This rearrangement joins TRBV7-2 to TRBJ2-7, with D possibly matching TRBD1 (5 bases). This chain's CDR3 is CASSLGQGSPYEQYF. CDR3 sequence (DNA): TGTGCCAGCAGCTTAGGTCAGGGCTCTCCCTACGAGCAGTACTTC.